This T cell receptor beta chain was sequenced in a study of shared clonotypes between healthy human individuals (TCRdb year 2020). For the wider study: A few men and two women, aged 18 to 49 years, made up the cohort. Per donor, three plates each were used for CD4 naive and CD4 memory, two for CD8 naive, and one for CD8 memory. Blood TCR repertoires of about 5 healthy adults were deeply sequenced to estimate repertoire size and the extent of clonotype sharing between individuals. To increase sequencing depth and limit assay-specific biases, different laboratories used diverse techniques to prepare libraries and sequence TCR repertoires. Leukapheresis yielded between about 0.8 and 8.9 billion PBMCs per donor.

The CDR3 runs 14 amino acids, cysteine and phenylalanine included. Here the CDR3 DNA is all that survives: 42 bases in frame from base 1. V loses 2 bases, J loses 0 bases, and the germline ends lie 8 bases apart. The germline V gene specifies SGHTA as CDR1 and FQGTGA as CDR2. Using the deep immunoSEQ assay, multiplex PCR amplified TCR CDR3 regions from genomic DNA. Extracted genomic DNA from each cell subset was distributed evenly across all wells of several immunoSEQ 96-well plates, and each plate was treated as a replicate. For sorted subsets, about 0.2 ug genomic DNA, equal to tens of thousands of T cell genomes, was loaded into each replicate PCR. Purified libraries were quantified with a Qubit 3.0 fluorometer, sized on a Bioanalyzer 2100, and re-quantified with the KAPA Library Quantification kit. Every immunoSEQ 96-well plate was sequenced on a separate single-read 150-cycle Illumina NextSeq 550 flow cell. Concerning the study's data processing: Because the immunoSEQ output included only junctional sequences and no quality scores, the filtering could not be the same as the filtering used for full-length reads. Sequences were annotated with PyIR, a Python wrapper for IgBLAST v1.9, using IMGT germline references to assign V/J genes and CDR3. Reads were removed for weak V/J assignments (E-value above 1e-6), missing CDR3, stop codons, out-of-frame junctions, or ambiguous translated residues. V3J clonotypes were defined by identical inferred V gene, J gene, and CDR3 amino acid sequence. Percentage overlap between repertoires was computed as shared unique clonotypes divided by the size of the smaller repertoire. Three approaches were used to assess repertoire richness: RTK rarefaction, the Chao1 estimator, and Recon v2.1 estimates of unobserved clonotypes. Generation probabilities were computed with OLGA for all TCRbeta clonotypes obtained by the gDNA method from a handful of donors. TCRdb limited this immuneACCESS table to in-frame rearrangements with V and J called. A share of clones is missing; checked studies link under half to unresolved V genes, and the rest is unexplained. V, J and clone size are those of that table, while D and trimming were read from the DNA. The sample table records roughly 400,000 clones; about 97% of these occur just once. Approximately 0.32% of the sample goes to the ten largest clones.

Findings and caveats that apply to the study as a whole: Naive subsets generally had larger estimated clonotype richness than memory subsets. Pairwise subsampling indicated that sequencing depth was expected to affect the degree of clonotype sharing among donors. Because the study included only a small number of donors, the genetic and exposure-history diversity represented was limited. Rarefaction of sorted-subset datasets indicated incomplete sequencing despite the large sequencing depth. Sharing across several donors was observed for 5% to 6.5% of naive CD4, about 4% of naive CD8, about 2.5% of memory CD4, and over 0.3% of memory CD8 clonotypes. Clonotypes shared by all four sorted-subset donors showed higher generation probabilities than non-shared clonotypes. Sampling was restricted to blood, and TCR repertoires in tissues likely differ from the TCR repertoires found in blood.

The donors were healthy, HIV-negative adults with no recently reported acute infections or vaccinations. Every donor was a Caucasian adult living in Nashville, Tennessee, USA. CD8 memory samples combined magnetically selected CD45RO+ cells with CCR7-negative CD45RA+ effector memory (TemRA) cells. After blood collection by leukapheresis, PBMCs were isolated using Ficoll-Histopaque density gradient centrifugation and then cryopreserved in the vapor phase of liquid nitrogen. Analytical flow cytometry was used to check the purity and quantity of every magnetically sorted T cell population. Genomic DNA was isolated from each sorted fraction and quantified by UV absorbance on a Nanodrop 2000c. About this clone itself: What this receptor recognizes is not known. No quality values exist for individual bases; no much larger clone is one base distant.

The TCR was taken from a man younger than 40 in good health. This chain joins TRBV7-3 to TRBJ2-7; the D gene remains uncertain. Sequencing was done on a sample of memory CD8+ T cells sorted from blood. In the paper's terms, the cell subset or site label means: CD45RO+ cells pooled with CCR7-negative TemRA cells. This receptor carries the CDR3 CASSLFDNSYEQYF. The base sequence is TGTGCCAGCAGCTTATTCGACAACTCCTACGAGCAGTACTTC.